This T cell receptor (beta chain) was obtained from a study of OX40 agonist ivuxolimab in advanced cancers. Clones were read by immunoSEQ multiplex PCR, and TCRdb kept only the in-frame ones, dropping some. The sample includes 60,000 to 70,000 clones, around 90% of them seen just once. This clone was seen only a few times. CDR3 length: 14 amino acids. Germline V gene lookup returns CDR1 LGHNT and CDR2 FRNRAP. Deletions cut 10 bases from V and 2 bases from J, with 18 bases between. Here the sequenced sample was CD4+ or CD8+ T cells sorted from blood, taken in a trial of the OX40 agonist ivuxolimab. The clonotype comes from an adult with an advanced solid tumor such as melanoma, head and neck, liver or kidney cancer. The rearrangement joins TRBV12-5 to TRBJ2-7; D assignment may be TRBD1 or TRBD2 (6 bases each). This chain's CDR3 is CATSAGEAPYEQYF. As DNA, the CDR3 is TGTGCTACCTCTGCAGGGGAGGCCCCCTACGAGCAGTACTTC.